Listed here are 19 T cell receptor beta chains from one sample, sequenced in a study of CD8+ T cells in alopecia areata. RNA extraction and reverse transcription yielded cDNA as sequencing template. Profiling relied on immunoSEQ multiplex PCR, and the TCRdb table lists in-frame clones only, not all of them. The sample consists of 170,000 or so clones, approximately 56% of them appearing once. The sample here was CD4+ T cells sorted from blood, taken at week 0. The receptor set was obtained from a human donor with alopecia areata.

The chain carries TRBV18 and TRBJ1-2; D ambiguous. CDR1 KGHSH and CDR2 LQKENI come from the germline V gene. Trimming took off 3 bases at V and 7 bases at J, with 9 bases between the two ends. This CDR3 is 12 amino acids long. The CDR3 DNA reads as TGTGCCAGCTCACCCCAACTAGGTGGCTACACCTTC. Encoded protein: CASSPQLGGYTF.

J is TRBJ1-2 and V is TRBV20-1; the D is unclear. CDR3 length equals 11 residues. CDR1 and CDR2 from the germline V gene are DFQATT and SNEGSKA (reference sequence). The V end lost 4 bases, the J end lost 4 bases, and 7 bases lay between the germline ends. The CDR3 sequence: CSATRTYGYTF. Here the CDR3 DNA reads TGCAGTGCTACCAGGACCTATGGCTACACCTTC.

V usage is TRBV6-5 and J usage is TRBJ1-5; no clear D. From germline, CDR1 is MNHEY and CDR2 SVGAGI. The length of the CDR3 is 15 residues. The germline V and J ends were trimmed by 2 bases and 1 base, with 9 bases remaining between them. CDR3 region: CASSYGVGSNQPQHF. CDR3 nucleotides: TGTGCCAGCAGTTACGGGGTAGGGAGCAATCAGCCCCAGCATTTT.

The V and J genes are TRBV11-2 and TRBJ2-5; D unclear. The CDR3 runs to 15 residues. From germline, CDR1 is SGHAT and CDR2 FQNNGV. V gave up 1 base and J gave up 0 bases, with 9 bases separating them. CDR3: CASSLVPDNQETQYF. The CDR3 DNA sequence: TGTGCCAGCAGCTTAGTCCCCGACAACCAAGAGACCCAGTACTTC.

This clone came up once. This chain connects TRBV5-4 to TRBJ2-3; 8 bases match TRBD2. The J segment lost 0 bases and the V segment lost 4 bases, leaving 7 bases of the junction unmatched. This CDR3 spans 16 amino acids. Germline V gene data show CDR1 as SGHNT and CDR2 as YYREEE (reference sequence). This chain's CDR3 is CASSLSGAQSTDTQYF. As DNA, the CDR3 is TGTGCCAGCAGCCTTAGCGGGGCGCAAAGCACAGATACGCAGTATTTT.

The chain couples TRBV30 to TRBJ1-3, with D tentatively TRBD1 (5 bases). From germline, CDR1 is GTSNPN and CDR2 SVGIG (reference sequence). The CDR3 contains 14 residues. V was cut by 4 bases and J by 3 bases, with 13 bases left in between. The CDR3 coding sequence is TGTGCCTGGATGGATTGGGACGGTGGAAACACCATATATTTT. Amino acid sequence: CAWMDWDGGNTIYF.

This chain joins TRBV2 and TRBJ1-2, with TRBD1 matching 11 bases. Germline CDR1 SNHLY, CDR2 FYNNEI. V shed 6 bases, J shed 7 bases, and the junction held 7 bases outside the gene matches. This CDR3 is built from 14 residues. The CDR3: CASRLGTGGIGYTF. DNA of the CDR3: TGTGCCAGCAGGCTCGGGACAGGGGGTATTGGCTACACCTTC.

CDR3: CASSEVNEQFF. The DNA for the CDR3 is TGTGCCAGCAGTGAGGTTAATGAGCAGTTCTTC. V is TRBV2 and J is TRBJ2-1; D remains ambiguous. In germline, CDR1 is SNHLY, CDR2 FYNNEI. The CDR3 is made up of 11 amino acids. Trimming cost V 3 bases and J 7 bases, with 4 bases left between them.

The V call is TRBV19, the J call TRBJ1-6; no clear D. Per germline, CDR1 LNHDA and CDR2 SQIVND (reference sequence). The length of the CDR3 is 16 residues. V was trimmed by 1 base and J by 8 bases, leaving 15 bases between them. CDR3 region: CASSIAVAAEDSPLHF. The CDR3 bases are TGTGCCAGTAGTATAGCGGTCGCAGCGGAGGATTCACCCCTCCACTTT.

CDR3 residues: CSVRSRQGETEKLFF. For the CDR3, the DNA is TGCAGCGTTCGTTCTCGACAGGGGGAAACTGAAAAACTGTTTTTT. The chain combines TRBV29-1 with TRBJ1-4; 9 bases line up with TRBD1. V lost 5 bases and J lost 7; bases outside the gene matches: 11. Looked up from germline, CDR1 is SQVTM and CDR2 is ANQGSEA. The CDR3 totals 15 residues.

CDR3 region: CASRAVWGVGETQYF. The CDR3 coding sequence is TGTGCCAGCAGAGCCGTATGGGGAGTGGGTGAGACCCAGTACTTC. The J gene is TRBJ2-5, the V gene TRBV6-1; maybe TRBD2 (5 bases). Per germline, CDR1 MNHNS and CDR2 SASEGT. The V end lost 6 bases, the J end lost 5 bases, and 19 bases lay between the germline ends. CDR3 length: 15 residues.

V gene TRBV5-6 combines with J gene TRBJ1-5, with D possibly being TRBD1 (5 bases). This CDR3 has 13 residues. The germline gives CDR1 SGHDT, CDR2 YYEEEE. V lost 2 bases to trimming and J lost 7 bases, with 10 bases between them. The CDR3: CASSFIGAQPQHF. The DNA of the CDR3 is TGTGCCAGCAGCTTTATAGGGGCCCAGCCCCAGCATTTT.

This rearrangement joins TRBV27 to TRBJ1-6; 7 nucleotides align to TRBD1. Germline V gene lookup returns CDR1 MNHEY and CDR2 SMNVEV (reference sequence). There are 15 residues in the CDR3. J was trimmed by 7 bases and V by 3 bases; bases with no gene match: 6. In nucleotides, the CDR3 is TGTGCCAGCAGTTTGTCGACAGGGCCAAATTCACCCCTCCACTTT. This encodes CASSLSTGPNSPLHF.

The chain links TRBV30 to TRBJ2-1, with a weak D call TRBD2 (5 bases). Between the trimmed V and J ends, which lost 7 bases and 10 bases, there was a span of 14 bases. Germline-derived CDR1 and CDR2 are GTSNPN and SVGIG (reference sequence). The CDR3 spans 11 residues. The CDR3 DNA sequence: TGTGCCTCAACTAGTTTTAGGGAGCAGTTCTTC. Its translation is CASTSFREQFF.

This clone has more than one count but fewer than ten. The gene calls are TRBV18 and TRBJ1-5; no reliable D call. CDR1 is KGHSH, CDR2 LQKENI, per germline. V was cut by 2 bases and J by 1 base, with 0 bases left in between. The CDR3 is 12 residues long. CDR3 DNA sequence: TGTGCCAGCTCACCAAGCAATCAGCCCCAGCATTTT. Its protein product is CASSPSNQPQHF.

The V gene is TRBV30, the J gene TRBJ2-6; D remains ambiguous. Deletions cut 1 base from V and 2 bases from J, with 3 bases between. Germline V CDR1 and CDR2: GTSNPN, SVGIG (reference sequence). The CDR3 has 13 amino acids. The CDR3 loop reads CAWSGPGANVLTF. CDR3 nucleotide sequence: TGTGCCTGGAGTGGCCCTGGGGCCAACGTCCTGACTTTC.

The chain employs TRBV6-1 and TRBJ2-2; no firm D call. The CDR3 spans 12 residues. Looked up from germline, CDR1 is MNHNS and CDR2 is SASEGT. V lost 5 bases and J lost 2, with 3 bases in between. The CDR3 coding sequence is TGTGCCAGCAGTTATAACACCGGGGAGCTGTTTTTT. Its protein product is CASSYNTGELFF.

The table lists this clone with a few counts. The chain has TRBV6-5 and TRBJ2-5, with 9 nucleotides matching TRBD1. Germline CDR1 is MNHEY and CDR2 is SVGAGI. This CDR3 comprises 13 residues. The V gene end was trimmed by 6 bases and the J gene end by 5 bases; junction bases not matched to a gene: 4. The CDR3 reads CASRGTGFETQYF. The DNA for the CDR3 is TGTGCCAGCAGGGGGACAGGGTTCGAGACCCAGTACTTC.

The chain combines TRBV25-1 with TRBJ2-1, with 11 bases fitting TRBD2. CDR1 is MGHDK and CDR2 is SYGVNS in the germline V gene. V was clipped by 0 bases and J by 7 bases; unmatched bases: 5. This CDR3 comprises 16 residues. The CDR3 is CASSEYSGGARNEQFF. CDR3 nucleotides: TGTGCCAGCAGTGAATATAGCGGGGGGGCTAGAAATGAGCAGTTCTTC.